The 3 T cell receptor beta chains reported below all come from one sample, sequenced in a study of blood T cell repertoires in COVID-19. Repertoires were generated with immunoSEQ multiplex PCR, while TCRdb's copy carries only in-frame clones and drops some. The sample has 200,000 to 250,000 clones, about 93% seen once. Sample: peripheral blood. These receptors all come from a man aged 25 to 40 with COVID-19, enrolled during active disease.

This chain joins TRBV29-1 and TRBJ1-1; 10 nucleotides align to TRBD1. The CDR3 runs to 14 residues. V lost 6 bases and J lost 4; bases outside the gene matches: 8. Germline V CDR1 and CDR2: SQVTM, ANQGSEA. CDR3 residues: CSVRGTGVGTEAFF. CDR3 sequence (DNA): TGCAGCGTCCGAGGGACAGGGGTAGGCACTGAAGCTTTCTTT.

The chain carries TRBV5-1 and TRBJ1-4; D is uncertain. The CDR3 loop spans 14 amino acids. CDR1 and CDR2 from the germline V gene are SGHRS and YFSETQ. Trimming cost V 1 base and J 6 bases, with 10 bases left between them. In DNA, the CDR3 is TGCGCCAGCAGCTTGTCGGGGTCCTATGAAAAACTGTTTTTT. Protein product: CASSLSGSYEKLFF.

The chain has TRBV7-9 and TRBJ2-2; TRBD1 is a possible D gene (6 bases). This CDR3 spans 15 amino acids. Germline values: CDR1 SEHNR, CDR2 FQNEAQ (reference sequence). Trimming cost V 5 bases and J 3 bases, with 13 bases left between them. The CDR3 nucleotides are TGTGCCAGCAGCCCCTTGACAGGATACACCGGGGAGCTGTTTTTT. Protein: CASSPLTGYTGELFF.